This T cell receptor delta chain is from a study of gamma-delta T cells after stem cell transplantation. This clone has only a few counts. TCRdb re-called the RT-PCR reads with CATT. In the table there are some 1,200 delta-chain clones, 15% to 20% of which are singletons. Germline V gene lookup returns CDR1 TSWWSYY and CDR2 QGS. The CDR3 loop spans 22 amino acids. V was trimmed by 0 bases and J by 0 bases, leaving 29 bases between them. The receptor comes from a human donor. It is not recorded whose cells these are; they may come from a transplant donor. V usage is TRDV1 and J usage is TRDJ1; D is possibly TRDD2 (6 bases). The sample was gamma-delta T cells. This CDR3 reads CALGELLPFGLPPFRYTDKLIF. The CDR3 nucleotides read TGTGCTCTTGGGGAACTACTACCCTTTGGCCTTCCCCCGTTCCGGTACACCGATAAACTCATCTTT.